One and the same sample provided the 7 T cell receptor beta chains below, sequenced in a study of beta chain features in type 1 diabetes. Study-level results: Shorter TCRB CDR3s, moderately but significantly so, were found in Type 1 diabetes patients in all four CD4+ subsets.

Antigen specificity for these receptors is unknown. The whole isolated RNA underwent reverse transcription, so sequencing captured expressed TCRB transcripts. Generated by immunoSEQ multiplex PCR, the TCRdb table keeps only in-frame clones and is missing some. The sample lists hundreds of thousands of clones, 11% to 15% occurring once. Sequencing was done on a sample of naive CD4+ T cells from blood. Source of these receptors: a man aged 18 to 30 with type 1 diabetes.

The chain joins TRBV25-1 to TRBJ1-1; TRBD1 might be the D (5 bases). Trimming stripped 5 bases from V and 5 bases from J, with 18 bases between. In germline, CDR1 is MGHDK, CDR2 SYGVNS. The CDR3 has 15 amino acids. This CDR3 is CASSPEGPKGTEAFF. CDR3 nucleotide sequence: TGTGCCAGCAGTCCCGAGGGGCCCAAGGGGACTGAAGCTTTCTTT.

The chain links TRBV27 to TRBJ2-3; 7 nucleotides line up with TRBD1. CDR3 size: 15 residues. V trimming: 3 bases; J trimming: 2 bases; junction bases outside the gene matches: 5. Germline V gene lookup returns CDR1 MNHEY and CDR2 SMNVEV (reference sequence). The CDR3 is CASSLGQTYTDTQYF. For the CDR3, the DNA is TGTGCCAGCAGTTTGGGACAGACCTACACAGATACGCAGTATTTT.

The chain links TRBV2 to TRBJ2-7; the D gene is possibly TRBD2 (6 bases). Deletions cut 8 bases from V and 4 bases from J, with 6 bases between. CDR3 length: 10 residues. Germline CDR1 and CDR2: SNHLY and FYNNEI. DNA for the CDR3: TGTGCCAGCCGGGAGTACGAGCAGTACTTC. As protein: CASREYEQYF.

The chain recombines TRBV11-2 with TRBJ2-1, with D possibly being TRBD2 (6 bases). The germline V gene has CDR1 SGHAT and CDR2 FQNNGV. V lost 1 base, J lost 9 bases, and 13 bases lay in between. This CDR3 comprises 14 residues. The CDR3 nucleotides are TGTGCCAGCAGCTTAGGCAGGGCGGGGACTGAGCAGTTCTTC. Protein: CASSLGRAGTEQFF.

This clone was seen just once. This chain uses TRBV10-1 with TRBJ2-3; 9 nucleotides line up with TRBD2. The CDR3 is made up of 15 amino acids. With 7 bases clipped from V and 3 bases from J, the junction kept 8 bases outside the gene matches. Germline-derived CDR1 and CDR2 are WNHNN and SYGVQD (reference sequence). The DNA for the CDR3 is TGCGCCAGCAATACCGGGACTAGCTTAACAGATACGCAGTATTTT. Amino acids: CASNTGTSLTDTQYF.

The chain couples TRBV29-1 to TRBJ2-5; weak D call: TRBD2 (6 bases). The CDR3 covers 12 residues. The V gene's germline CDR1 is SQVTM and CDR2 ANQGSEA. Trimming shortened V by 6 bases and J by 3 bases, and 11 bases separated the two germline ends. CDR3 residues: CSVHGGEETQYF. CDR3 DNA sequence: TGCAGCGTCCACGGAGGGGAAGAGACCCAGTACTTC.

This clone has more than one count but fewer than ten. The chain carries TRBV5-1 and TRBJ1-2; no clear D gene. Trimming removed 1 base from V and 2 bases from J, with 6 bases in between. From germline, CDR1 is SGHRS and CDR2 YFSETQ. This CDR3 contains 13 residues. CDR3 amino acids: CASSLRRNYGYTF. CDR3 coding DNA: TGCGCCAGCAGCTTGCGGCGGAACTATGGCTACACCTTC.